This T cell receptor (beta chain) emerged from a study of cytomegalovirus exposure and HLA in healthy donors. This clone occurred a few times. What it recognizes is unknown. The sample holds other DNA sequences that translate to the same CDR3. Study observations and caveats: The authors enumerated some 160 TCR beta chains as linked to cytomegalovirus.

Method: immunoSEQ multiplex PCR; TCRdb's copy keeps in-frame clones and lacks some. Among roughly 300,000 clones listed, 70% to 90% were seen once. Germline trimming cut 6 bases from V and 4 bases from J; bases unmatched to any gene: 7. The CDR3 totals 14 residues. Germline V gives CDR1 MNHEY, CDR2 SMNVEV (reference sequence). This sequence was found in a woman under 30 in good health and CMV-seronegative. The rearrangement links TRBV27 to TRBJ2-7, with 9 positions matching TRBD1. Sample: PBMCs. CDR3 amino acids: CASRGTGGSYEQYF. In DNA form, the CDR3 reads TGTGCCAGCAGGGGAACAGGGGGCTCGTACGAGCAGTACTTC.